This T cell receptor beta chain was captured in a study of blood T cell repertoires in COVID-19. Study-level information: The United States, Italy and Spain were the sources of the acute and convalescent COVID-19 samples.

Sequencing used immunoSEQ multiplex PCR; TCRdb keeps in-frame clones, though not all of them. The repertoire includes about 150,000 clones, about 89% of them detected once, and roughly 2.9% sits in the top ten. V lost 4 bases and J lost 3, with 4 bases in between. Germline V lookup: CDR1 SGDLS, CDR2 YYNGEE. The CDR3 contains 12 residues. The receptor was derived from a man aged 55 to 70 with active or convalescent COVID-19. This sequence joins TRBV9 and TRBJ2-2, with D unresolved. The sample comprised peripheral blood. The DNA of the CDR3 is TGTGCCAGCAGCCCATACACCGGGGAGCTGTTTTTT. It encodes CASSPYTGELFF. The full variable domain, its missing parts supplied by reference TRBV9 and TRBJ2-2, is DSGVTQTPKHLITATGQRVTLRCSPRSGDLSVYWYQQSLDQGLQFLIQYYNGEERAKGNILERFSAQQFPDLHSELNLSSLELGDSALYFCASSPYTGELFFGEGSRLTVL.